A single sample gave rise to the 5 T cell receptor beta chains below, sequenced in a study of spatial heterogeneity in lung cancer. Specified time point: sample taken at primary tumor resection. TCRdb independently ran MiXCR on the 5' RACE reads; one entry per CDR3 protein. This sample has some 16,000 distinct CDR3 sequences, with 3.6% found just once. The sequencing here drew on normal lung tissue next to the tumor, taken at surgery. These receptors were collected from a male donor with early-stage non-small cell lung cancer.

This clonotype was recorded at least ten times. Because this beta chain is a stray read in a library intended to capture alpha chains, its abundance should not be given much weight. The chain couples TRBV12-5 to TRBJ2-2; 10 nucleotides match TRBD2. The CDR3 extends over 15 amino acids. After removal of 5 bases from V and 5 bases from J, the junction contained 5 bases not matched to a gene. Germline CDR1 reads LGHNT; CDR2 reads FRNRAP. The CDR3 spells CASGPGGLATGELFF. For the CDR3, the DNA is TGTGCTAGTGGTCCAGGGGGACTAGCGACCGGGGAGCTGTTTTTT.

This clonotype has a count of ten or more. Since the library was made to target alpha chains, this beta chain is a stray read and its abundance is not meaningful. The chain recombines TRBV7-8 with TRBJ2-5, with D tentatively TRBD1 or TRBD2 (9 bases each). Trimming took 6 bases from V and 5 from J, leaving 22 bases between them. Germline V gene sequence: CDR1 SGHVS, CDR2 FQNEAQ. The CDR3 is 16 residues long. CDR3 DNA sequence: TGTGCCAGCAGGCTAGCGGGACAGGGAGGTCGGGAGACCCAGTACTTC. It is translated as CASRLAGQGGRETQYF. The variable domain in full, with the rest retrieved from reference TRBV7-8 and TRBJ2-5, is GAGVSQSPRYKVAKRGQDVALRCDPISGHVSLFWYQQALGQGPEFLTYFQNEAQLDKSGLPSDRFFAERPEGSVSTLKIQRTQQEDSAVYLCASRLAGQGGRETQYFGPGTRLLVL.

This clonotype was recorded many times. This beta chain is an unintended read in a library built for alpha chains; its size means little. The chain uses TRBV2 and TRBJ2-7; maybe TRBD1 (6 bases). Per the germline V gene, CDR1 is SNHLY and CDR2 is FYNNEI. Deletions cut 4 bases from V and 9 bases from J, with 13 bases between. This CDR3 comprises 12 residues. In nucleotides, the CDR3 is TGTGCCAGCAGTGCCGACAGGAACGGGCAGTACTTC. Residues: CASSADRNGQYF.

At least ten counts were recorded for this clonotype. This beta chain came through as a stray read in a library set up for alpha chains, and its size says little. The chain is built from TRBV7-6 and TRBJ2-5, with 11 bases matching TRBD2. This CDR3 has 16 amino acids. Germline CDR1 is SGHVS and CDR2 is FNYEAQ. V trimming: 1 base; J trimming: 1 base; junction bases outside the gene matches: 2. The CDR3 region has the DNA TGTGCCAGCAGCTTAGTTGGGACTAGCGGCCAAGAGACCCAGTACTTC. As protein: CASSLVGTSGQETQYF.

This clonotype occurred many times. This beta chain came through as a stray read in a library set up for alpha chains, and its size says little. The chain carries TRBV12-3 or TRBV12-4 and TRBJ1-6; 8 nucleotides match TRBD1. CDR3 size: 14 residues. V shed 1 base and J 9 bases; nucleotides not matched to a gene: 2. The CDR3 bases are TGTGCCAGCAGTTTAGGGACAGGGAGTTCACCCCTCCACTTT. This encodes CASSLGTGSSPLHF.